Reported below is one T cell receptor (beta chain). Germline assignment: CDR1 MNHEY and CDR2 SVGEGT. There are 16 residues in the CDR3. The ends lost 2 bases at V and 3 bases at J; junction bases unmatched: 6. In the authors' methods: From reference gene primer amplification, estimates of nucleated cell counts were derived. Generated by immunoSEQ multiplex PCR, the TCRdb table keeps only in-frame clones and is missing some. V, J and clone size derive from that table, while D and trimming were established from the DNA sequence. The repertoire consists of hundreds of thousands of clones, with around 89% occurring once and the leading ten covering roughly 1.2%. The sample comes from a study of blood T cell repertoires in COVID-19. Turning to the study itself: Whether acute or convalescent, the COVID-19 samples came from the United States, Italy and Spain.

The origin of this receptor is a man aged 40-49 years with acute or convalescent COVID-19. The specimen sequenced was peripheral blood. The chain recombines TRBV6-2 or TRBV6-3 with TRBJ2-3; 9 bases are a match to TRBD2. The CDR3 DNA reads as TGTGCCAGCAGTTACCAAGCGGGGGGTAGAACAGATACGCAGTATTTT. It specifies CASSYQAGGRTDTQYF.